This passage covers 28 T cell receptor beta chains from one sample sequenced in a study of shared clonotypes between healthy human individuals. This table comes from immunoSEQ multiplex PCR, and its TCRdb copy is limited to in-frame clones, with some not included. The sample has more than 1,200,000 clones; approximately 98.5% are singletons. What was sequenced was naive CD4+ T cells sorted from blood. Subset noted: CD45RA+ positively selected. The origin of the receptors is a man aged 30 to 39 in good health.

The chain uses TRBV6-1 and TRBJ2-1; tentative D call: TRBD1 (6 bases). Germline loops: CDR1 MNHNS, CDR2 SASEGT. Trimming took 5 bases from V and 4 from J, leaving 12 bases between them. CDR3 length: 14 amino acids. The CDR3 sequence: CASSTGTGYNEQFF. The DNA for the CDR3 is TGTGCCAGCAGTACCGGTACAGGGTACAATGAGCAGTTCTTC.

This clone was counted once. J is TRBJ1-4 and V is TRBV5-5; 7 bases are a match to TRBD1. The CDR3 runs 15 residues. Trimming cost V 2 bases and J 6 bases; bases outside gene matches: 7. Germline V lookup: CDR1 SGHKS, CDR2 YYEKEE (reference sequence). This chain's CDR3 is CASSFRTGIYEKLFF. CDR3 DNA sequence: TGTGCCAGCAGCTTTAGGACAGGTATCTATGAAAAACTGTTTTTT.

This chain connects TRBV27 to TRBJ2-1; 10 bases map to TRBD2. The CDR3 spans 13 residues. Trimming cost V 5 bases and J 9 bases; bases outside gene matches: 4. The germline V gene has CDR1 MNHEY and CDR2 SMNVEV (reference sequence). The DNA of the CDR3 is TGTGCCAGCAGTACAGTAGCGGGAGGTGAGCAGTTCTTC. Amino acids: CASSTVAGGEQFF.

The chain has TRBV18 and TRBJ1-1; D gene unclear. The germline gives CDR1 KGHSH, CDR2 LQKENI. Trimming cost V 2 bases and J 6 bases, with 7 bases left between them. CDR3 size: 12 residues. Here the CDR3 DNA reads TGTGCCAGCTCACCATCGGCAGCTGAAGCTTTCTTT. As protein: CASSPSAAEAFF.

Comment on this clone: Distinct nucleotide sequences in the sample also encode this CDR3. The genes are TRBV28 and TRBJ2-7; TRBD2 might be the D (5 bases). This CDR3 is built from 11 residues. Germline CDR1 and CDR2: MDHEN and SYDVKM. Deletions cut 7 bases from V and 4 bases from J, with 8 bases between. CDR3 nucleotides: TGTGCCAGCACACGCGGGTACGAGCAGTACTTC. Its protein is CASTRGYEQYF.

This rearrangement joins TRBV11-3 to TRBJ2-1; 7 bases are a match to TRBD2. Per the germline V gene, CDR1 is SGHNT and CDR2 is YENEEA. The CDR3 runs to 13 residues. The V segment lost 0 bases and the J segment 10 bases; nucleotides outside the gene matches: 3. The CDR3 here is CASSLETSLEQFF. DNA of the CDR3: TGTGCCAGCAGCTTAGAGACTAGCCTAGAGCAGTTCTTC. The full variable domain, completed using reference TRBV11-3 and TRBJ2-1, is EAGVVQSPRYKIIEKKQPVAFWCNPISGHNTLYWYLQNLGQGPELLIRYENEEAVDDSQLPKDRFSAERLKGVDSTLKIQPAELGDSAVYLCASSLETSLEQFFGPGTRLTVL.

The gene calls are TRBV4-3 and TRBJ2-1; 7 bases map to TRBD1. This CDR3 spans 16 amino acids. CDR1 and CDR2 (germline): LGHNA, YSLEER. The ends lost 3 bases at V and 3 bases at J; junction bases unmatched: 8. The CDR3 nucleotides read TGCGCCAGCAGCCAGGCTATCACAGGGGTCTACAATGAGCAGTTCTTC. Its protein product is CASSQAITGVYNEQFF.

The chain has TRBV4-3 and TRBJ1-5; D unclear. The CDR3 is 16 residues long. V shed 0 bases and J shed 0 bases, with 9 bases lying between them. In germline, CDR1 is LGHNA, CDR2 YSLEER. The CDR3 is CASSQDYSNSNQPQHF. The DNA of the CDR3 is TGCGCCAGCAGCCAAGATTACAGCAATAGCAATCAGCCCCAGCATTTT.

The rearrangement links TRBV5-1 to TRBJ2-1, with 14 bases fitting TRBD2. The germline gives CDR1 SGHRS, CDR2 YFSETQ. The CDR3 consists of 16 residues. With V trimmed by 4 bases and J by 4 bases, 4 bases remained unmatched. The CDR3: CASSPRLAGGYNEQFF. The CDR3 nucleotides read TGCGCCAGCAGCCCGAGACTAGCGGGAGGGTACAATGAGCAGTTCTTC.

The chain is built from TRBV7-2 and TRBJ2-7, with 7 positions matching TRBD1. This CDR3 has 15 residues. Germline V gene lookup returns CDR1 SGHTA and CDR2 FQGNSA. The junction had 8 bases not matched to a gene; V was cut back by 3 bases and J by 3 bases. The CDR3 here is CASSLRTGDFYEQYF. The CDR3 DNA is TGTGCCAGCAGCTTGCGAACAGGGGATTTCTACGAGCAGTACTTC.

The chain recombines TRBV5-1 with TRBJ2-3; TRBD2 matches at 14 bases. Trimming cost V 4 bases and J 3 bases; bases outside gene matches: 4. Germline V gene sequence: CDR1 SGHRS, CDR2 YFSETQ. The CDR3 runs to 16 residues. CDR3 nucleotides: TGCGCCAGCAGCGACGGGACTAGCGGGAGAACAGATACGCAGTATTTT. This sequence encodes CASSDGTSGRTDTQYF.

The chain recombines TRBV14 with TRBJ2-2, with D perhaps given as TRBD1 or TRBD2 (5 bases each). Germline V gene lookup returns CDR1 SGHDN and CDR2 FVKESK. This CDR3 comprises 16 residues. With 0 bases removed from V and 5 bases from J, the gap between germline ends came to 13 bases. CDR3 in amino acids: CASSQDWQGGTGELFF. The DNA for the CDR3 is TGTGCCAGCAGCCAAGATTGGCAGGGCGGGACCGGGGAGCTGTTTTTT.

Of note for this clone: This sample includes further DNA sequences coding for the same CDR3. V and J are TRBV15 and TRBJ2-6, with D unresolved. CDR3 length: 15 residues. CDR1 is LNHNV and CDR2 is YYDKDF in the germline V gene (reference sequence). Trimming pared 1 base from V and 0 bases from J, leaving 4 bases between. As DNA, the CDR3 is TGTGCCACCAGCAGAGCGGGCTCTGGGGCCAACGTCCTGACTTTC. Translating it yields CATSRAGSGANVLTF.

This rearrangement joins TRBV2 to TRBJ2-7, with D hard to call. Germline CDR1 is SNHLY and CDR2 is FYNNEI. The CDR3 length is 11 residues. V lost 8 bases, J lost 6 bases, and 11 bases lay in between. The CDR3 loop is CASDMLGEQYF. CDR3 nucleotides: TGTGCCAGCGACATGCTGGGCGAGCAGTACTTC.

Comment on this clone: This sample includes further DNA sequences coding for the same CDR3. The CDR3 DNA follows: TGTGCCAGCAGTGATCGTGGCAATGAGCAGTTCTTC. Its protein product is CASSDRGNEQFF. The J gene is TRBJ2-1, the V gene TRBV2; D unclear. Germline CDR1 SNHLY, CDR2 FYNNEI. V lost 3 bases to trimming and J lost 6 bases, with 6 bases between them. The CDR3 consists of 12 residues.

The gene calls are TRBV6-1 and TRBJ2-7, with 7 bases aligning to TRBD1. CDR3 size: 14 residues. The ends lost 6 bases at V and 2 bases at J; junction bases unmatched: 7. Germline V CDR1 and CDR2: MNHNS, SASEGT. As DNA, the CDR3 is TGTGCCAGCAGCCAGGGACAGCTCCCCTACGAGCAGTACTTC. This gives the protein CASSQGQLPYEQYF.

The chain links TRBV28 to TRBJ1-1, with D possibly being TRBD1 (6 bases). Germline CDR1 is MDHEN and CDR2 is SYDVKM. V lost 2 bases, J lost 4 bases, and 14 bases lay in between. The CDR3 contains 15 residues. The CDR3 region has the DNA TGTGCCAGCAGTTTACTAACAGGGTTGCTCACTGAAGCTTTCTTT. As protein: CASSLLTGLLTEAFF.

The chain links TRBV7-2 to TRBJ2-3; D possibly corresponds to TRBD2 (5 bases). From germline, CDR1 is SGHTA and CDR2 FQGNSA. Trimming left V 1 base short and J 1 base short, with 9 bases between. The CDR3 runs 15 residues. CDR3 nucleotides: TGTGCCAGCAGCTTAGGGGCGGGTCGCACAGATACGCAGTATTTT. It is translated as CASSLGAGRTDTQYF.

Only one count was recorded for this clone. The rearrangement uses TRBV5-1 and TRBJ2-5; D might be TRBD1 (6 bases). V was trimmed by 4 bases and J by 0 bases, leaving 10 bases between them. Per the germline V gene, CDR1 is SGHRS and CDR2 is YFSETQ. The CDR3 loop spans 14 amino acids. CDR3: CASSPQGHQETQYF. Written as DNA, the CDR3 is TGCGCCAGCAGCCCTCAGGGGCACCAAGAGACCCAGTACTTC.

The chain uses TRBV5-5 and TRBJ1-3; no reliable D call. Trimming removed 0 bases from V and 0 bases from J, with 10 bases in between. Looked up from germline, CDR1 is SGHKS and CDR2 is YYEKEE (reference sequence). The CDR3 loop spans 16 amino acids. CDR3 amino acids: CASSLVGSNSGNTIYF. The DNA of the CDR3 is TGTGCCAGCAGCTTGGTTGGCAGCAACTCTGGAAACACCATATATTTT.

The rearrangement links TRBV27 to TRBJ2-3; no definite D call. This CDR3 is 13 amino acids long. Between the trimmed V and J ends, which lost 3 bases and 0 bases, there was a span of 4 bases. Per the germline V gene, CDR1 is MNHEY and CDR2 is SMNVEV (reference sequence). CDR3 region: CASSFKSTDTQYF. CDR3 nucleotide sequence: TGTGCCAGCAGTTTTAAAAGCACAGATACGCAGTATTTT.

The J gene is TRBJ1-5, the V gene TRBV7-3; 9 positions match TRBD1. There are 16 residues in the CDR3. V shed 7 bases, J shed 6 bases, and the junction held 13 bases outside the gene matches. CDR1 is SGHTA and CDR2 is FQGTGA in the germline V gene. CDR3 amino acids: CASIKPRDRDSQPQHF. In DNA, the CDR3 is TGTGCCAGCATCAAACCCCGGGACAGGGATAGTCAGCCCCAGCATTTT.

This clone was detected once. V is TRBV6-5 and J is TRBJ1-1; 7 nucleotides agree with TRBD1. V dropped 0 bases and J dropped 1; count of bases not matched to a gene: 5. The CDR3 has 16 residues. Per germline, CDR1 MNHEY and CDR2 SVGAGI. Here the CDR3 reads CASSYSIRQGNTEAFF. In nucleotides, the CDR3 is TGTGCCAGCAGTTACTCGATTCGACAGGGGAACACTGAAGCTTTCTTT.

J is TRBJ2-5 and V is TRBV9, with 7 nucleotides matching TRBD2. The CDR3 runs 16 residues. Per germline, CDR1 SGDLS and CDR2 YYNGEE. Trimming took 4 bases from V and 1 from J; bases not matched to a gene: 10. Here the CDR3 reads CASSLGGRPRQETQYF. The CDR3 coding sequence is TGTGCCAGCAGCCTTGGCGGGAGACCCCGCCAAGAGACCCAGTACTTC.

The V gene is TRBV11-2, the J gene TRBJ2-7; 7 bases match TRBD2. This CDR3 is built from 14 residues. CDR1 and CDR2 from the germline V gene are SGHAT and FQNNGV. The J segment lost 5 bases and the V segment lost 5 bases, leaving 9 bases of the junction unmatched. In DNA form, the CDR3 reads TGTGCCAGCAGCGTCAGCCTCACTAGCGACGAGCAGTACTTC. Translation gives CASSVSLTSDEQYF.

The J gene is TRBJ2-3, the V gene TRBV5-1, with unresolved D. The germline V gene has CDR1 SGHRS and CDR2 YFSETQ. V was trimmed by 0 bases and J by 2 bases, leaving 10 bases between them. CDR3 length: 15 residues. The CDR3 here is CASSLGRSNTDTQYF. CDR3 coding DNA: TGCGCCAGCAGCTTGGGGCGGAGTAACACAGATACGCAGTATTTT.

In the case of this clone: Other DNA sequences within the sample encode an identical CDR3. The rearrangement uses TRBV18 and TRBJ2-7; no clear D gene. The CDR3 is 13 amino acids. V gave up 3 bases and J gave up 0 bases, with 6 bases separating them. The V gene's germline CDR1 is KGHSH and CDR2 LQKENI. The CDR3 spells CASSPQGSYEQYF. The CDR3 nucleotides are TGTGCCAGCTCACCGCAAGGCTCCTACGAGCAGTACTTC.

V and J are TRBV4-3 and TRBJ2-4; D is unclear. Germline CDR1 and CDR2: LGHNA and YSLEER. The V end lost 1 base, the J end lost 3 bases, and 19 bases lay between the germline ends. This CDR3 has 18 amino acids. As DNA, the CDR3 is TGCGCCAGCAGCCAAGGGTTGTCAGGTTTGGGCGACAAAAACATTCAGTACTTC. It translates to CASSQGLSGLGDKNIQYF.